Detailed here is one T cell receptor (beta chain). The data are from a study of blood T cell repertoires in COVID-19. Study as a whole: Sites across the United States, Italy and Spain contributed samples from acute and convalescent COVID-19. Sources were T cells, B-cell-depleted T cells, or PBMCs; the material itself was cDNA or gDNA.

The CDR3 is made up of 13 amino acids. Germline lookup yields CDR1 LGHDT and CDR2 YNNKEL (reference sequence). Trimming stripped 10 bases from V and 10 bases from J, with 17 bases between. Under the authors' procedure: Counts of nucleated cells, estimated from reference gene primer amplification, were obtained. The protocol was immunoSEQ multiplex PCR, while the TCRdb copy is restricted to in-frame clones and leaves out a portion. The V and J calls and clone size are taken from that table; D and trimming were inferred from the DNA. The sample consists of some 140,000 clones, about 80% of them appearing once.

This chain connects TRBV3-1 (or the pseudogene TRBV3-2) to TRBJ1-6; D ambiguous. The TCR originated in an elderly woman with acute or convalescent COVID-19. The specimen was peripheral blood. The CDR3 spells CATYGGLGSPLHF. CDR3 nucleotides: TGTGCCACCTACGGAGGGCTGGGATCACCCCTCCACTTT.